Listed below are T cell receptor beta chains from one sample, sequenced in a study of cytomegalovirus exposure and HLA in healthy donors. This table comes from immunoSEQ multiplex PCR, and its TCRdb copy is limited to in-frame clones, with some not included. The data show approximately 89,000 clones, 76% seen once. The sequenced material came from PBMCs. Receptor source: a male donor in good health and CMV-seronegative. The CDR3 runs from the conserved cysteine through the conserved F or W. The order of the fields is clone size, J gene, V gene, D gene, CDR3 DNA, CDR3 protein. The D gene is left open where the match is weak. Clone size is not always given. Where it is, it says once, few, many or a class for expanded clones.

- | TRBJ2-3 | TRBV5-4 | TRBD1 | TGTGCCAGCAGCTCGAGGACAGGGTCGAGTACGCAGTATTTT | CASSSRTGSSTQYF
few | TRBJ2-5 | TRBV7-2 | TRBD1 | TGTGCCAGCAGCCGTGGGACAGGGCGGGAGACCCAGTACTTC | CASSRGTGRETQYF
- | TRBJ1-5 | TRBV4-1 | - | TGCGCCAGCAGCCAAGATTGGGAGAATAATCAGCCCCAGCATTTT | CASSQDWENNQPQHF
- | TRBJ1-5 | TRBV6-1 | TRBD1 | TGTGCCAGCAGTGCGTTCGACAGGGACAGAGATCAGCCCCAGCATTTT | CASSAFDRDRDQPQHF
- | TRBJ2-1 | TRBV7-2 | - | TGTGCCAGCAGCCTACTCCGGGACTTATACAATGAGCAGTTCTTC | CASSLLRDLYNEQFF
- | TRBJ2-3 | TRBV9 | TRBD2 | TGTGCCAGCAGCGTAGCCAGCGGGAGGACAGATACGCAGTATTTT | CASSVASGRTDTQYF
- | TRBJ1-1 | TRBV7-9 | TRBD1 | TGTGCCAGCACCACAGGGGTGAACACTGAAGCTTTCTTT | CASTTGVNTEAFF
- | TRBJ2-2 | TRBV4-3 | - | TGCGCCAGCAGCCGGCAGCTCAAACGGGTAACCGGGGAGCTGTTTTTT | CASSRQLKRVTGELFF
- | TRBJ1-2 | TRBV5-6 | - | TGTGCCAGCAGCCTGGGGAACAGGGAGAGATATGGCTACACCTTC | CASSLGNRERYGYTF
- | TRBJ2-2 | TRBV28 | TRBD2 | TGTGCCAGCTCGGGACTAGCCTACACCGGGGAGCTGTTTTTT | CASSGLAYTGELFF
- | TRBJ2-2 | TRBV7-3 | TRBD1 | TGTGCCAGCAGCTTAAGAAGACAGGGTCTCACCGGGGAGCTGTTTTTT | CASSLRRQGLTGELFF
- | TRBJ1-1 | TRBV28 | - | TGTGCCAGCAGTTTGGGCAGTCTTAATGCTGAAGCTTTCTTT | CASSLGSLNAEAFF
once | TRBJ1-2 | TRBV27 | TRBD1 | TGTGCCAGCAGTTCCGGGACAGGGGGTATTGGCTACACCTTC | CASSSGTGGIGYTF
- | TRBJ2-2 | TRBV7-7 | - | TGTGCTAGCGGCCCATTTACCGGGGAGCTGTTTTTT | CASGPFTGELFF
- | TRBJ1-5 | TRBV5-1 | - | TGCGCCAGCAGCTTGGCCGGGGGTAACAATCAGCCCCAGCATTTT | CASSLAGGNNQPQHF
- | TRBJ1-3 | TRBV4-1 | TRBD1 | TGCGCCAGCAGCCTAAGTCGGGGACAGGGAAAAGGAAACACCATATATTTT | CASSLSRGQGKGNTIYF
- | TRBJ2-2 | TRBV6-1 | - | TGTGCCAGCAGTGAACTTACAGGGACCACCGGGGAGCTGTTTTTT | CASSELTGTTGELFF
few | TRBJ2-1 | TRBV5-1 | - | TGCGCCAGCAGCTGGAGCTGGAATGAGCAGTTCTTC | CASSWSWNEQFF
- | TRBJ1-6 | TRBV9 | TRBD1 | TGTGCCAGCAGCGTAGAGGGGACAGCAAATTCACCCCTCCACTTT | CASSVEGTANSPLHF
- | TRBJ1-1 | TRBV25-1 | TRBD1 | TGTGCCAGCAGTGACCCGGGACAGGGTGACACTGAAGCTTTCTTT | CASSDPGQGDTEAFF
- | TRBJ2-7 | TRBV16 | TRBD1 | TGTGCCAGCAGCGCGCCCCGGGACAGCACCAACGAGCAGTACTTC | CASSAPRDSTNEQYF
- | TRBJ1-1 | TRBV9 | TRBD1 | TGTGCCAGCAGCGTAGTCGGGTTACAGGGGGCGAGGTCTGAAGCTTTCTTT | CASSVVGLQGARSEAFF
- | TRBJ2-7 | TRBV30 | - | TGTGCCTGGAGTGTGGGTGGGAGCTCCTACGAGCAGTACTTC | CAWSVGGSSYEQYF
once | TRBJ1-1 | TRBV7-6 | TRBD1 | TGTGCCAGCAGCTTAGAAGGAGGGGGCGACGCCACTGAAGCTTTCTTT | CASSLEGGGDATEAFF
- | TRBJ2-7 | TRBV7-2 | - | TGTGCCAGCAGCGCGCTCGGACTCCCTCGCGAGCAGTACTTC | CASSALGLPREQYF
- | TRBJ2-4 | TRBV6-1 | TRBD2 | TGTGCCAGCAGTGATATAGGACTAGCGAATGTAGGAATTCAGTACTTC | CASSDIGLANVGIQYF
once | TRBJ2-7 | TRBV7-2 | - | TGTGCCAGCAGCCTTCTTTCTCAACTATACTACGAGCAGTACTTC | CASSLLSQLYYEQYF
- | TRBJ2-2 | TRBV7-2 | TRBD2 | TGTGCCAGCAGCCAAGGACTAGCTGGGACCGGGGAGCTGTTTTTT | CASSQGLAGTGELFF
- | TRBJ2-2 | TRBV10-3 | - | TGTGCCATTGGACAGTTGAACACCGGGGAGCTGTTTTTT | CAIGQLNTGELFF
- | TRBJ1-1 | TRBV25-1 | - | TGTGCCAGCAGTGTAGAGTTGAACACTGAAGCTTTCTTT | CASSVELNTEAFF
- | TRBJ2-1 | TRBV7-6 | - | TGTGCCAGCAGCCCCGGACAGATCGGTGAGCAGTTCTTC | CASSPGQIGEQFF
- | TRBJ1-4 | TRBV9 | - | TGTGCCAGCAGCCCAGGGGTGACTAATGAAAAACTGTTTTTT | CASSPGVTNEKLFF
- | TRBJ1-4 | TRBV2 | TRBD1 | TGTGCCAGCAGTGTACAAAGACAGGGGATGGAGGAAAAACTGTTTTTT | CASSVQRQGMEEKLFF
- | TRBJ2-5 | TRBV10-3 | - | TGTGCCATCAGACCTCAATCCCGGGAGACCCAGTACTTC | CAIRPQSRETQYF
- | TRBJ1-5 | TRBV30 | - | TGTGCCTGGAGTGTAATGGGCCGTAGCAATCAGCCCCAGCATTTT | CAWSVMGRSNQPQHF
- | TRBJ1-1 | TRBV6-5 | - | TGTGCCAGCAGTTATCTTATGAACACTGAAGCTTTCTTT | CASSYLMNTEAFF
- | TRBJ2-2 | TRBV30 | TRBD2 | TGTGCCTGGGCGCGGGAGACCCTAAACACCGGGGAGCTGTTTTTT | CAWARETLNTGELFF
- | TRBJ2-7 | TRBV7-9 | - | TGTGCCAGCAGCTTAGACGGACTACTCTACGAGCAGTACTTC | CASSLDGLLYEQYF
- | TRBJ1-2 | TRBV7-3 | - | TGTGCCAGCAGTTCGTCCCCGGGTGGGGGCTACACCTTC | CASSSSPGGGYTF
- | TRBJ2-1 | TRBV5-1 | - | TGCGCCAGCAGGGCCGGGACACATGCCGGCTCCTACAATGAGCAGTTCTTC | CASRAGTHAGSYNEQFF
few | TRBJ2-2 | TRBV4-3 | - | TGCGCCAGCAGCCAAGGGGTTAGCGGATACACCGGGGAGCTGTTTTTT | CASSQGVSGYTGELFF
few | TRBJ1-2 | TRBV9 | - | TGTGCCAGCAGCGCCGGGGTCCGTTCGCCTGGTGGGGTCTACACCTTC | CASSAGVRSPGGVYTF
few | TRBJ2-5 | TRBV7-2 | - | TGTGCCAGCAGCCTATTGGGTGTGGGCGGGGGCATCCAAGAGACCCAGTACTTC | CASSLLGVGGGIQETQYF
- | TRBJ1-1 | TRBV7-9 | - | TGTGCCAGCAGCTTAGAACAGGGTTTTGAAGCTTTCTTT | CASSLEQGFEAFF
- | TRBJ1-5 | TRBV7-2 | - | TGTGCCAGCAGCCAGGGTTCAGGGAATCAGCCCCAGCATTTT | CASSQGSGNQPQHF
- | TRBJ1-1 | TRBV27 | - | TGTGCCAGCAGTTTCCTAACCCGCTTTAACACTGAAGCTTTCTTT | CASSFLTRFNTEAFF
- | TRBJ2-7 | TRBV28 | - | TGTGCCAGCAGTTTGGGGGCAGGCGAGCAGTACTTC | CASSLGAGEQYF